In its sample, the clone carrying this T cell receptor beta chain was seen a few times. MiXCR, applied by TCRdb to the RT-PCR reads, yields one record per CDR3 protein. The table includes hundreds of thousands of distinct CDR3 sequences, around a sixth detected once. Germline V gives CDR1 SGHDT, CDR2 YYEEEE. Trimming cost V 1 base and J 8 bases; bases outside gene matches: 4. The CDR3 is 15 residues long. The source of the sample is a study of response to subunit inactivated influenza vaccine. The chain links TRBV5-6 to TRBJ1-6; 9 bases are shared with TRBD1. The input for sequencing was PBMCs from blood, taken 11 to 12 days after vaccination. The sequence came from a man aged 50 to 60 who received an inactivated influenza vaccine. The CDR3 bases are TGTGCCAGCAGCTTGTTTACAGGGGGCCATTCACCCCTCCACTTT. Protein: CASSLFTGGHSPLHF.